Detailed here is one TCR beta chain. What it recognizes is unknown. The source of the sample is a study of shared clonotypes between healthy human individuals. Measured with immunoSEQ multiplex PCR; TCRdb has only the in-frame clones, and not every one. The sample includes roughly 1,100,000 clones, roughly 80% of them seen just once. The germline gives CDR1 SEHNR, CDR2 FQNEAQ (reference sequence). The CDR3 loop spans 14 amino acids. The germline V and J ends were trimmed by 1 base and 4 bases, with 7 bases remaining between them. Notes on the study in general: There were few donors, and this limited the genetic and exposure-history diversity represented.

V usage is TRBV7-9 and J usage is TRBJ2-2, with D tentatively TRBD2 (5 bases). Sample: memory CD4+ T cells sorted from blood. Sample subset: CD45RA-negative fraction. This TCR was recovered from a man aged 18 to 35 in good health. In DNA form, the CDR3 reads TGTGCCAGCAGCTTAGGGGAGACCACCGGGGAGCTGTTTTTT. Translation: CASSLGETTGELFF.